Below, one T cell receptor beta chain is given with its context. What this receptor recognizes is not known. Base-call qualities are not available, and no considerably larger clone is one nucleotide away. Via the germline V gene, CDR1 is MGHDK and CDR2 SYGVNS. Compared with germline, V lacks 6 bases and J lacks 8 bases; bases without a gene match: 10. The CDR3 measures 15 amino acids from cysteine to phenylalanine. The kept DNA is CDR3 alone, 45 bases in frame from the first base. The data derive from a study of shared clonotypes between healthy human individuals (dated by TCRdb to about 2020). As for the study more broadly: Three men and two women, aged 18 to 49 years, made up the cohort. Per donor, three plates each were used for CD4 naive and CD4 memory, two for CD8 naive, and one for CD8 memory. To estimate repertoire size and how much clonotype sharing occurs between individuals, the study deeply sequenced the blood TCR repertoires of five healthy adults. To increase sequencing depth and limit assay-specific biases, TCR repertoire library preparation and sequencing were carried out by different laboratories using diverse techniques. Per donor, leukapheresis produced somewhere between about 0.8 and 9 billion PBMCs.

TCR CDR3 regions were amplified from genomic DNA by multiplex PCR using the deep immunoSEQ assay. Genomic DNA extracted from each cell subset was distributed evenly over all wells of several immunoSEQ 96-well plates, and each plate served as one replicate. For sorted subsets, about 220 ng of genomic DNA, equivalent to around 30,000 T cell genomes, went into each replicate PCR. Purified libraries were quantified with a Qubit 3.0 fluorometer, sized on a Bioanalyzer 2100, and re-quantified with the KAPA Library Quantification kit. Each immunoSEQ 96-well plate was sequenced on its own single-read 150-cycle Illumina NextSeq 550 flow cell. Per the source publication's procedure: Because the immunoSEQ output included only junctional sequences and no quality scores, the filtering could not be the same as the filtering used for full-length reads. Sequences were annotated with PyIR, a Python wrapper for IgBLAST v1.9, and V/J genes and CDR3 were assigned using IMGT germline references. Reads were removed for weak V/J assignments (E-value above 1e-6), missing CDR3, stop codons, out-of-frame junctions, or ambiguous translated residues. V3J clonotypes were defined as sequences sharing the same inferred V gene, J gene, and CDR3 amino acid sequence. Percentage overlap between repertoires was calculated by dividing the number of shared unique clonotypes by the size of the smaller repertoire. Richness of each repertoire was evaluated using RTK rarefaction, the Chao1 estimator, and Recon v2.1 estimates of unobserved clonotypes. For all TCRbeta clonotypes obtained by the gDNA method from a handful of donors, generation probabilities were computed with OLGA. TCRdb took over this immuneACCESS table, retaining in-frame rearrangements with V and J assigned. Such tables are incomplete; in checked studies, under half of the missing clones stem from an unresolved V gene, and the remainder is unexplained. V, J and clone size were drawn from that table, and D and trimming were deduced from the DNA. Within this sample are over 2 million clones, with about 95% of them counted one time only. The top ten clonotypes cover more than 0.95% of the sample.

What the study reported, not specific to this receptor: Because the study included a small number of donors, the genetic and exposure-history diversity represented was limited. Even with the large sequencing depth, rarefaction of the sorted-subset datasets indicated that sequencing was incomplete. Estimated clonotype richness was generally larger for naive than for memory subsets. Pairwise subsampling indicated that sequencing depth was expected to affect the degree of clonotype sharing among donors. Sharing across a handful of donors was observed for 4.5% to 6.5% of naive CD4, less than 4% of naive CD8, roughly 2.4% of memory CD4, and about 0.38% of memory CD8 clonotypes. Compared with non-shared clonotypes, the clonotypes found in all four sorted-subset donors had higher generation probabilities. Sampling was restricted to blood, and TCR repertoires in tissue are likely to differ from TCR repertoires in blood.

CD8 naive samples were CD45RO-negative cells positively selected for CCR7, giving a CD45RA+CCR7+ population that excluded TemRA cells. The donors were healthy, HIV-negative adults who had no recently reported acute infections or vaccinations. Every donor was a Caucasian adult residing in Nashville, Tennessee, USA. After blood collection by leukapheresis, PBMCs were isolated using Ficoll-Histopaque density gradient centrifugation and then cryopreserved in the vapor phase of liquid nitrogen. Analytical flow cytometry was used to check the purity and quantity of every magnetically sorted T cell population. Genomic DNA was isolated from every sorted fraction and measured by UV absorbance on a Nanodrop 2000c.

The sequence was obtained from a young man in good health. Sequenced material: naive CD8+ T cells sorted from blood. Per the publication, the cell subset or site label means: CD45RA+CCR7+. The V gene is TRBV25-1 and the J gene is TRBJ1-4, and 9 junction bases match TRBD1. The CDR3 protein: CASSRRQGVGEKLFF. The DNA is TGTGCCAGCAGCCGAAGACAGGGGGTAGGAGAAAAACTGTTTTTT.